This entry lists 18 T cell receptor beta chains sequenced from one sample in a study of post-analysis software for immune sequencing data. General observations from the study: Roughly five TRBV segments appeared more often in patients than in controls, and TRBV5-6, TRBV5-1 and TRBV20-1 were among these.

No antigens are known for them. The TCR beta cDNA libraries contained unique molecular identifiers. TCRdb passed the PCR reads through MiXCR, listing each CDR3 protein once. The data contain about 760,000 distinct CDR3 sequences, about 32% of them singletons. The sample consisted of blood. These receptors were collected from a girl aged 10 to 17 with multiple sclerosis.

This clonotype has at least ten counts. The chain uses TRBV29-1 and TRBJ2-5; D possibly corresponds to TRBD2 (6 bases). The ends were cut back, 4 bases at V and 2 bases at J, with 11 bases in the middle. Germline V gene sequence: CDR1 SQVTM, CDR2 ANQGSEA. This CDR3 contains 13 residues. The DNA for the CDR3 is TGCAGCGTTGGGGCAGGAGGGCAAGAGACCCAGTACTTC. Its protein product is CSVGAGGQETQYF.

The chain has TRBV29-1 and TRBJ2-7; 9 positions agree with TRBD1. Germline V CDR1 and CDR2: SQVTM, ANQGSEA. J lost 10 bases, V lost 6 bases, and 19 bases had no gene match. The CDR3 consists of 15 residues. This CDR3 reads CSVWIRDRELWAQYF. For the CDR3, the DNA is TGCAGCGTCTGGATCCGGGACAGGGAACTTTGGGCCCAGTACTTC.

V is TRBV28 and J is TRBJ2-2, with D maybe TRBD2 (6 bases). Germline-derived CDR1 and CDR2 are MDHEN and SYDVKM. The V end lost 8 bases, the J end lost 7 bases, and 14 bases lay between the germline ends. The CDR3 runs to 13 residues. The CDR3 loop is CASRKSGHGELFF. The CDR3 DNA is TGTGCCAGCCGGAAAAGCGGGCACGGGGAGCTGTTTTTT.

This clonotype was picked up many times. The chain's CDR3 is CASSQEGFTDTQYF. In DNA, the CDR3 is TGCGCCAGCAGCCAAGAAGGCTTCACAGATACGCAGTATTTT. The chain combines TRBV4-1 with TRBJ2-3, with D unresolved. Deletions cut 0 bases from V and 2 bases from J, with 6 bases between. The CDR3 runs 14 residues. From germline, CDR1 is MGHRA and CDR2 YSYEKL.

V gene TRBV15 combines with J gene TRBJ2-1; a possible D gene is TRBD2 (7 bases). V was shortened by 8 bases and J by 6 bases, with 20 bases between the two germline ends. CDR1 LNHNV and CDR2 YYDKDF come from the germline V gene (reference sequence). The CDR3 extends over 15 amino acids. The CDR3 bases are TGTGCCACCCACTTAGGGGGGGGCGCGATCAATGAGCAGTTCTTC. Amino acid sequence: CATHLGGGAINEQFF.

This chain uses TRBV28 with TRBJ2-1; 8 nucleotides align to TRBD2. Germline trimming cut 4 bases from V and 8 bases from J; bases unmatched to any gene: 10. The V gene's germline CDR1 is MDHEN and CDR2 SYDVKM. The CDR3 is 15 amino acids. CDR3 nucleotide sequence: TGTGCCAGCAGTTCCGAGACTAGCGTTTCAGATGAGCAGTTCTTC. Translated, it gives CASSSETSVSDEQFF.

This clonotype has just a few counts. CDR3 nucleotide sequence: TGCAGTGCTAGAGGCCGGACTAGCGGAGTTAATGAGCAGTTCTTC. It codes for CSARGRTSGVNEQFF. The rearrangement joins TRBV20-1 to TRBJ2-1; 10 bases fit TRBD2. V shed 1 base, J shed 7 bases, and the junction held 7 bases outside the gene matches. Germline CDR1 is DFQATT and CDR2 is SNEGSKA (reference sequence). CDR3 length: 15 residues.

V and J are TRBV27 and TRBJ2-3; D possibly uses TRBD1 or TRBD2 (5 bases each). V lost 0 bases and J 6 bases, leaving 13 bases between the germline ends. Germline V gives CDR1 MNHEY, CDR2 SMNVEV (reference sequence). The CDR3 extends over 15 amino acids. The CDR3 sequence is CASSLSGPVRDTQYF. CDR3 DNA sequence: TGTGCCAGCAGTTTATCGGGACCAGTTCGGGATACGCAGTATTTT.

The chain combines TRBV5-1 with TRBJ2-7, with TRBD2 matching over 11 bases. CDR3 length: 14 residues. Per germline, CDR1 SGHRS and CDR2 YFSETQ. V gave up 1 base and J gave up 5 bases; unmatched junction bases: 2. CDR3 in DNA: TGCGCCAGCAGCTTGACTAGCGGGAGCAACGAGCAGTACTTC. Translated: CASSLTSGSNEQYF. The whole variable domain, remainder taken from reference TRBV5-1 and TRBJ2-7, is KAGVTQTPRYLIKTRGQQVTLSCSPISGHRSVSWYQQTPGQGLQFLFEYFSETQRNKGNFPGRFSGRQFSNSRSEMNVSTLELGDSALYLCASSLTSGSNEQYFGPGTRLTVT.

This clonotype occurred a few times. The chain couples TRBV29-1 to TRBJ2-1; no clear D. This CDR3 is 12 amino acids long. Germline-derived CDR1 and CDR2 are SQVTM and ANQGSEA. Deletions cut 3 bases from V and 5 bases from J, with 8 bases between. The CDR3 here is CSVDGRHNEQFF. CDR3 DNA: TGCAGCGTTGACGGCAGACACAATGAGCAGTTCTTC.

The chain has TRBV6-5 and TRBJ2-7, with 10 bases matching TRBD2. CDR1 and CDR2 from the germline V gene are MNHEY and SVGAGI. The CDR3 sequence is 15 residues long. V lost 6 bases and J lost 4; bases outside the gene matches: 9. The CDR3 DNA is TGTGCCAGCAGAAAAAAAGCGGGAGGGCTATACGAGCAGTACTTC. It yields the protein CASRKKAGGLYEQYF.

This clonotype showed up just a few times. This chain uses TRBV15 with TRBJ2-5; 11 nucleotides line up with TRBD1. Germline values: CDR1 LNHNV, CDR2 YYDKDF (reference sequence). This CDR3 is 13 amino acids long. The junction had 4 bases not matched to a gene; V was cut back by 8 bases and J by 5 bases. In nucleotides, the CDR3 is TGTGCCACCTGGACAGGGGGCGCGGAGACCCAGTACTTC. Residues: CATWTGGAETQYF.

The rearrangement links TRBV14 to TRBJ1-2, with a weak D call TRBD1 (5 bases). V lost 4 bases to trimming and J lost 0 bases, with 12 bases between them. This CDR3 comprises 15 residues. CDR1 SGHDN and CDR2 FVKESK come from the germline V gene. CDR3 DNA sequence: TGTGCCAGCAGCCCCCTGGGGGGAGCTAACTATGGCTACACCTTC. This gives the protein CASSPLGGANYGYTF.

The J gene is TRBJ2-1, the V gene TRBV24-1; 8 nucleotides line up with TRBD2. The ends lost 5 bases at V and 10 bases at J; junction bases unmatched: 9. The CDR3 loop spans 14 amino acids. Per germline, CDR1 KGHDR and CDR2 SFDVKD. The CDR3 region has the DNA TGTGCCACCAGTGCGCAGCGGGAGACCCAAGAGCAGTTCTTC. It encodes CATSAQRETQEQFF.

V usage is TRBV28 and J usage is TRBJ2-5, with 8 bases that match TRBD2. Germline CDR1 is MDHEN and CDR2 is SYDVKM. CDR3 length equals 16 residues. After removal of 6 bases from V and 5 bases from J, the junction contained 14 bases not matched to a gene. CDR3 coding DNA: TGTGCCAGCAGCCTGGCCGGGAGGGCCGGAAGGGAGACCCAGTACTTC. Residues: CASSLAGRAGRETQYF.

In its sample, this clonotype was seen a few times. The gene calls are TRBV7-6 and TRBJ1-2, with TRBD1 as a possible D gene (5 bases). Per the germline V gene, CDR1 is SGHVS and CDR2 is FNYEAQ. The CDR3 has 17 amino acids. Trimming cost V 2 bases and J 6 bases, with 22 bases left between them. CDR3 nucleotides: TGTGCCAGCAGCTTAAAGACAGATCCCTCGACCGGGCATGGCTACACCTTC. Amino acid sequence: CASSLKTDPSTGHGYTF.

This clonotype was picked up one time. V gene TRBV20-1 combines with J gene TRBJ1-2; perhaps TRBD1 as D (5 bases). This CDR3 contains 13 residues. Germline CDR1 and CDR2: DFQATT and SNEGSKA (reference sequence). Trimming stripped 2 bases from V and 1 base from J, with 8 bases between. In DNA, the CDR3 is TGCAGTGCTAGACCCAGGGATAACTATGGCTACACCTTC. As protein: CSARPRDNYGYTF.

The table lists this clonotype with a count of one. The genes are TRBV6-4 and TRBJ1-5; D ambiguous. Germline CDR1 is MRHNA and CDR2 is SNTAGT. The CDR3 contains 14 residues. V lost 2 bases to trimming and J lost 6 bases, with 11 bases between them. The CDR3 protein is CASSDRRGAQPQHF. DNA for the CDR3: TGTGCCAGCAGTGACAGAAGAGGTGCTCAGCCCCAGCATTTT.